This T cell receptor beta chain was captured in a study of T cell repertoires in cytomegalovirus infection. In the study overall: Both a matching HLA type and CMV infection were indicated by public TCR beta signatures.

TCRdb reprocessed the reads via MiXCR and lists one record per CDR3 protein. The table includes approximately 100,000 distinct CDR3 sequences, about 30% detected once. Concerning this clonotype: The target antigen is unknown.

Study-wide findings and caveats: HLA-C-restricted CMV-specific TCR beta clonotypes were dominant in the ex vivo response.

CDR3 length: 13 amino acids. V lost 3 bases and J lost 1, with 6 bases in between. The material sequenced was CD8+ T cells from cultured PBMCs, taken from culture after CMV antigen stimulation. The sequence was collected from a human donor in good health (CMV status not recorded). Some clones in this sample may be carry-over from other donors' samples. V is TRBV12-3 or TRBV12-4 and J is TRBJ1-1; D is uncertain. The CDR3 loop reads CASSFFGNTEAFF. DNA for the CDR3: TGTGCCAGCAGTTTTTTTGGGAACACTGAAGCTTTCTTT.